Below are 2 T cell receptor beta chains sequenced from a single sample in a study of blood T cell repertoires in COVID-19. The table came from immunoSEQ multiplex PCR; TCRdb's copy has only in-frame clones and leaves some out. The sample lists more than 200,000 clones, approximately 90% occurring once. The sequenced material came from peripheral blood. The receptors come from a man aged 18-30 years with active or convalescent COVID-19.

A single count supports this clone. The chain employs TRBV29-1 and TRBJ1-2; 9 nucleotides align to TRBD1. Trimming cost V 3 bases and J 2 bases; bases outside gene matches: 7. The germline V gene encodes CDR1 SQVTM and CDR2 ANQGSEA. The CDR3 loop spans 15 amino acids. CDR3 coding DNA: TGCAGCGTTGACGGACAGGGGATTTTCAACTATGGCTACACCTTC. Translating it yields CSVDGQGIFNYGYTF.

This clone was seen once. The chain is built from TRBV6-2 or TRBV6-3 and TRBJ1-5, with D uncertain. The CDR3 loop spans 14 amino acids. Trimming took 5 bases from V and 0 from J, leaving 8 bases between them. Germline CDR1 and CDR2: MNHEY and SVGEGT. The CDR3 protein is CASSAEYSNQPQHF. The DNA for the CDR3 is TGTGCCAGCAGTGCAGAATATAGCAATCAGCCCCAGCATTTT.